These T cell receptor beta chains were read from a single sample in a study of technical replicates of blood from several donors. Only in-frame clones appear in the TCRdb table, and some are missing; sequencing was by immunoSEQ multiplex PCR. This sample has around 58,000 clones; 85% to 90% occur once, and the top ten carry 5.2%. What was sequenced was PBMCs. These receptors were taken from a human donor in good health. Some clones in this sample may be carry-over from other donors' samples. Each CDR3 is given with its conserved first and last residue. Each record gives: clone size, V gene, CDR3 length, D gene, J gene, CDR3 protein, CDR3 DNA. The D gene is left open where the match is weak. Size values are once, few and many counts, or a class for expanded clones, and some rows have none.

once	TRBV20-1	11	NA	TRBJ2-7	CSARAFYEQYF	TGCAGTGCTAGAGCCTTCTACGAGCAGTACTTC
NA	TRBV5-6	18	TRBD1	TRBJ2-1	CASSLGTGSTSSYNEQFF	TGTGCCAGCAGCTTGGGGACAGGGTCCACTAGCTCCTACAATGAGCAGTTCTTC
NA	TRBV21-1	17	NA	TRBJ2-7	CASSPQAAERGAHEQYF	TGTGCCAGCAGCCCCCAGGCTGCGGAGCGGGGGGCCCACGAGCAGTACTTC
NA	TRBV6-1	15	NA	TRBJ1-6	CASSEDIAGNSPLHF	TGTGCCAGCAGTGAAGACATCGCGGGGAATTCACCCCTCCACTTT
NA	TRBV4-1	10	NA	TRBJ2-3	CASRGVTQYF	TGCGCCAGCAGGGGAGTTACGCAGTATTTT
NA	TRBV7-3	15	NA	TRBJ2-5	CASSPRGGHQETQYF	TGTGCCAGCAGCCCAAGGGGGGGCCACCAAGAGACCCAGTACTTC
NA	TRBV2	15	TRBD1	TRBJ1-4	CASRGQGATNEKLFF	TGTGCCAGCAGGGGACAGGGGGCAACTAATGAAAAACTGTTTTTT
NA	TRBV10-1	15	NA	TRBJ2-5	CASGRVRPLQETQYF	TGCGCCAGCGGCCGGGTTCGCCCCCTCCAAGAGACCCAGTACTTC
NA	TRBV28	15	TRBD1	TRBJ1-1	CASSYPRQGYTEAFF	TGTGCCAGCAGTTACCCAAGACAGGGGTACACTGAAGCTTTCTTT
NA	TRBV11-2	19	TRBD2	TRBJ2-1	CASSSDGTSGRGSYNEQFF	TGTGCCAGCAGCTCGGACGGGACTAGCGGGAGGGGGTCCTACAATGAGCAGTTCTTC
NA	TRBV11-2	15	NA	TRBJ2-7	CASSFTGDGPYEQYF	TGTGCCAGCAGTTTCACAGGTGATGGTCCATACGAGCAGTACTTC
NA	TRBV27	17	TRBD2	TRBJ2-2	CASSHLAGGPNTGELFF	TGTGCCAGCAGCCACCTAGCGGGAGGCCCGAACACCGGGGAGCTGTTTTTT
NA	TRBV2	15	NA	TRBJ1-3	CASSAVVAAGNTIYF	TGTGCCAGCAGCGCGGTGGTGGCAGCTGGAAACACCATATATTTT
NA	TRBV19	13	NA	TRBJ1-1	CASSIPGRTEAFF	TGTGCCAGTAGTATACCGGGGAGGACTGAAGCTTTCTTT
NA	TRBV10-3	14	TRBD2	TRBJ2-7	CAISGGGRAYEQYF	TGTGCCATCAGTGGGGGCGGGAGGGCCTACGAGCAGTACTTC
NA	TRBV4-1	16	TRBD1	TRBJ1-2	CASSQDLGQVNYGYTF	TGCGCCAGCAGCCAAGATCTAGGACAGGTTAACTATGGCTACACCTTC
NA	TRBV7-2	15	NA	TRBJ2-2	CASSLAGINTGELFF	TGTGCCAGCAGCTTGGCGGGTATAAACACCGGGGAGCTGTTTTTT
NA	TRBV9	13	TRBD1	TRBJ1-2	CASSPQGAKGYTF	TGTGCCAGCAGCCCACAGGGGGCCAAAGGCTACACCTTC
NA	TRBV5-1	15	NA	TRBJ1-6	CASSPSGLYNSPLHF	TGCGCCAGCAGCCCCTCAGGGCTTTATAATTCACCCCTCCACTTT
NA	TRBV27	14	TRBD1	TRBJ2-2	CASRRTGNTGELFF	TGTGCCAGCAGACGGACAGGGAACACCGGGGAGCTGTTTTTT
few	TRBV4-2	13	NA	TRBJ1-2	CASSQVDGNGYTF	TGTGCCAGCAGCCAAGTGGACGGGAATGGCTACACCTTC
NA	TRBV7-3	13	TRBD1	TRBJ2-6	CASSQGTVEDLTF	TGTGCCAGCAGCCAAGGGACAGTTGAAGACCTGACTTTC
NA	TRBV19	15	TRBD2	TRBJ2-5	CASSTGTSGSETQYF	TGTGCCAGTAGTACCGGGACTAGCGGGAGTGAAACCCAGTACTTC
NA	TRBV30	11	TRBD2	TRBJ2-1	CAWSAREEQFF	TGTGCCTGGAGTGCGCGGGAGGAGCAGTTCTTC
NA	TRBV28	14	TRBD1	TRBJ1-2	CASSLSDRSRGYTF	TGTGCCAGCAGTTTATCGGACAGGTCGCGGGGCTACACCTTC
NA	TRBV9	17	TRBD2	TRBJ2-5	CASSVGTSGGPRETQYF	TGTGCCAGCAGCGTAGGTACTAGCGGGGGGCCGAGGGAGACCCAGTACTTC
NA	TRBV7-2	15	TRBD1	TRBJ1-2	CASSPPTGAGYGYTF	TGTGCCAGCAGCCCCCCAACAGGGGCTGGGTATGGCTACACCTTC
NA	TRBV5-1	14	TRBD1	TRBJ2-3	CASSLDRVGDTQYF	TGCGCCAGCAGCCTGGACAGGGTTGGGGATACGCAGTATTTT